Listed below are T cell receptor beta chains from one sample, sequenced in a study of cytomegalovirus exposure and HLA in healthy donors. The method was immunoSEQ multiplex PCR; TCRdb's version includes in-frame clones alone and lacks a portion of them. The sample contains about 130,000 clones, approximately 88% of which appear only once. Sequenced material: PBMCs. These receptors were collected from a woman aged 18-30 years in good health and CMV-seronegative. Both conserved end residues are part of each CDR3. Each record gives: V gene, D gene, J gene, CDR3 protein, CDR3 DNA. D genes are given only for firm matches.

TRBV28	NA	TRBJ1-2	CASSSPGLNNYGYTF	TGTGCCAGCAGTTCCCCAGGTCTCAATAACTATGGCTACACCTTC
TRBV29-1	NA	TRBJ1-1	CSVLNTEAFF	TGCAGCGTCTTAAACACTGAAGCTTTCTTT
TRBV29-1	TRBD1	TRBJ1-1	CSVRTGRNTEAFF	TGCAGCGTAAGGACAGGGAGGAACACTGAAGCTTTCTTT
TRBV9	TRBD2	TRBJ2-2	CASSPTGLAGATGELFF	TGTGCCAGCAGCCCCACCGGACTAGCGGGAGCCACCGGGGAGCTGTTTTTT
TRBV9	NA	TRBJ1-3	CASSVGQGPGNTIYF	TGTGCCAGCAGCGTAGGGCAGGGGCCTGGAAACACCATATATTTT
TRBV11-3	NA	TRBJ2-3	CASSSTEMYTDTQYF	TGTGCCAGCAGCTCCACGGAGATGTACACAGATACGCAGTATTTT
TRBV19	TRBD2	TRBJ2-5	CASRLTGTSGFQETQYF	TGTGCCAGTCGCCTCACCGGGACTAGCGGGTTCCAAGAGACCCAGTACTTC
TRBV5-1	TRBD1	TRBJ2-2	CASSSRGRNTGELFF	TGCGCCAGCAGCTCAAGGGGGCGGAACACCGGGGAGCTGTTTTTT
TRBV28	TRBD2	TRBJ2-2	CASTRTSGRWTNTGELFF	TGTGCCAGCACAAGGACTAGCGGGAGGTGGACGAACACCGGGGAGCTGTTTTTT
TRBV19	TRBD1	TRBJ2-7	CASSMGTETTYEQYF	TGTGCCAGTAGTATGGGGACAGAAACCACCTACGAGCAGTACTTC
TRBV27	NA	TRBJ1-5	CASSTGGNQPQHF	TGTGCCAGCAGCACGGGGGGTAATCAGCCCCAGCATTTT
TRBV12-5	TRBD2	TRBJ2-3	CASGLTGGGTDTQYF	TGTGCTAGTGGTTTGACGGGAGGGGGCACAGATACGCAGTATTTT
TRBV27	NA	TRBJ2-2	CASSFSQSNTGELFF	TGTGCCAGCAGTTTTTCACAGTCAAACACCGGGGAGCTGTTTTTT
TRBV18	TRBD1	TRBJ1-5	CASSPTGEGQPQHF	TGTGCCAGCTCGCCGACAGGGGAAGGTCAGCCCCAGCATTTT